These 16 T cell receptor beta chains came from one sample sequenced in a study of blood T cells in healthy people across ages. Using a J-beta primer mix together with a sample-barcoded 5' primer, a second PCR was run for roughly 6 to 12 cycles. TCRdb processed the 5' RACE reads anew with MiXCR; each CDR3 protein has one entry. The repertoire holds approximately 690,000 distinct CDR3 sequences, 40% to 45% seen once, with approximately 31% in the top ten. The source material was blood. The receptors shown here come from a man older than 75 in good health.

The chain has TRBV7-2 and TRBJ1-1; D may be TRBD1 (6 bases). The CDR3 extends over 16 amino acids. The V gene's germline CDR1 is SGHTA and CDR2 FQGNSA. Trimming removed 5 bases at V and 0 bases at J, with 16 bases between. CDR3 DNA sequence: TGTGCCAGCAGCACAAGGACAGATCCTATGAACACTGAAGCTTTCTTT. It encodes CASSTRTDPMNTEAFF.

This clonotype has only a few counts. The chain links TRBV28 to TRBJ2-5, with TRBD2 matching over 14 bases. The closer fit of TRBJ2-7 to the DNA end suggests the J call may be wrong. The CDR3 is 17 residues long. In germline, CDR1 is MDHEN, CDR2 SYDVKM. CDR3 protein: CASSTVSGTSGRNEQYF. CDR3 nucleotide sequence: TGTGCCAGCAGTACAGTCTCCGGGACTAGCGGGAGAAACGAGCAGTACTTC.

Details on this clonotype: The junction departs from germline at one end; a sequencing error may be responsible. The chain uses TRBV18 and TRBJ2-4, with D possibly being TRBD2 (7 bases). Germline V gene lookup returns CDR1 KGHSH and CDR2 LQKENI. The CDR3 is 16 residues long. The CDR3 region is CASSPLVTGGKHIQYF. CDR3 DNA sequence: TGTGCCAGCTCACCACTGGTGACGGGGGGCAAACACATTCAGTACTTC.

This clonotype was seen a few times. This chain uses TRBV27 with TRBJ2-5; D is undetermined. Germline V CDR1 and CDR2: MNHEY, SMNVEV (reference sequence). V was trimmed by 4 bases and J by 7 bases, leaving 13 bases between them. CDR3 length: 13 amino acids. CDR3 region: CASSSSWLVTQYF. For the CDR3, the DNA is TGTGCCAGCAGTTCCTCCTGGTTGGTGACCCAGTACTTC.

The J gene is TRBJ2-3, the V gene TRBV12-3 or TRBV12-4; 10 nucleotides match TRBD2. The CDR3 extends over 18 amino acids. J gave up 4 bases and V 4 bases, and 14 bases lay outside the gene matches. The CDR3 reads CASSSPLLAGVPADTQYF. Written as DNA, the CDR3 is TGTGCCAGCAGTTCCCCATTGCTAGCGGGGGTCCCCGCAGATACGCAGTATTTT.

The count of this clonotype is one. The chain combines TRBV20-1 with TRBJ1-2; 7 nucleotides match TRBD1. In germline, CDR1 is DFQATT, CDR2 SNEGSKA (reference sequence). The CDR3 has 14 residues. V shed 6 bases, J shed 0 bases, and the junction held 7 bases outside the gene matches. The CDR3 here is CSATDRKPNYGYTF. As DNA, the CDR3 is TGCAGTGCAACGGACAGGAAACCTAACTATGGCTACACCTTC.

The chain carries TRBV9 and TRBJ2-1, with D perhaps assigned TRBD1 or TRBD2 (6 bases each). Germline V gives CDR1 SGDLS, CDR2 YYNGEE. This CDR3 region has 15 residues. Trimming stripped 0 bases from V and 4 bases from J, with 11 bases between. The CDR3 sequence is CASSVAWGAYNEQFF. Written as DNA, the CDR3 is TGTGCCAGCAGCGTAGCTTGGGGGGCTTACAATGAGCAGTTCTTC.

This clonotype was detected a few times. The chain is built from TRBV7-2 and TRBJ2-3; D may be TRBD2 (5 bases). V lost 4 bases, J lost 1 base, and 15 bases lay in between. From germline, CDR1 is SGHTA and CDR2 FQGNSA. The CDR3 consists of 16 residues. The CDR3 DNA sequence: TGTGCCAGCAGCTCGGACCCCGGGGTAGGCACAGATACGCAGTATTTT. Encoded protein: CASSSDPGVGTDTQYF.

This clonotype was observed a few times. As DNA, the CDR3 is TGTGCCAGCAGCTTACGAGCGGGGGGCGAAAGCGGGCAGTACTTC. Translated: CASSLRAGGESGQYF. V is TRBV7-2 and J is TRBJ2-7, with 9 bases matching TRBD2. The germline gives CDR1 SGHTA, CDR2 FQGNSA. The junction had 11 bases not matched to a gene; V was cut back by 2 bases and J by 9 bases. This CDR3 contains 15 residues. Full variable domain (missing parts from reference TRBV7-2 and TRBJ2-7): GAGVSQSPSNKVTEKGKDVELRCDPISGHTALYWYRQSLGQGLEFLIYFQGNSAPDKSGLPSDRFSAERTGGSVSTLTIQRTQQEDSAVYLCASSLRAGGESGQYFGPGTRLTVT.

This clonotype was observed a handful of times. The J gene is TRBJ2-5, the V gene TRBV6-1; TRBD1 is a possible D gene (5 bases). The CDR3 runs 13 residues. V was clipped by 5 bases and J by 2 bases, with 9 bases between them. Germline V lookup: CDR1 MNHNS, CDR2 SASEGT. This CDR3 is CASSTQGQETQYF. The CDR3, as DNA: TGTGCCAGCAGTACCCAGGGTCAAGAGACCCAGTACTTC.

This clonotype turned up a few times. The genes are TRBV7-2 and TRBJ2-7; D perhaps matches TRBD2 (5 bases). This CDR3 comprises 13 residues. The V end lost 6 bases, the J end lost 1 base, and 10 bases lay between the germline ends. Germline-derived CDR1 and CDR2 are SGHTA and FQGNSA. Here the CDR3 DNA reads TGTGCCAGCAGTGCTATAGCGTCCTACGAGCAGTACTTC. Protein product: CASSAIASYEQYF.

The chain recombines TRBV3-1 with TRBJ2-1; TRBD2 is a possible D gene (6 bases). The CDR3 loop spans 14 amino acids. Germline values: CDR1 LGHDT, CDR2 YNNKEL (reference sequence). V was pared by 6 bases and J by 9 bases, with 18 bases between. The CDR3 nucleotides read TGTGCCAGCAGTTTAGCGATCGGGGGTGGTGAGCAGTTCTTC. Residues: CASSLAIGGGEQFF.

The rearrangement joins TRBV20-1 to TRBJ2-3, with 9 bases identical to TRBD2. Per the germline V gene, CDR1 is DFQATT and CDR2 is SNEGSKA (reference sequence). Trimming took 6 bases from V and 3 from J; bases not matched to a gene: 10. The CDR3 totals 15 residues. This CDR3 is CSAPAGGIMTDTQYF. DNA of the CDR3: TGCAGTGCCCCGGCGGGGGGGATTATGACAGATACGCAGTATTTT.

The table lists this clonotype with a few counts. The CDR3 protein is CASSEASGGANEQYF. Here the CDR3 DNA reads TGTGCCAGCAGTGAAGCTAGCGGGGGGGCCAATGAGCAGTACTTC. This chain joins TRBV6-1 and TRBJ2-5; TRBD2 matches at 11 bases. The germline CDR1 and CDR2 sequences are MNHNS and SASEGT. V dropped 0 bases and J dropped 11; count of bases not matched to a gene: 8. The CDR3 contains 15 residues.

The chain is built from TRBV6-2 or TRBV6-3 and TRBJ2-7; 8 bases line up with TRBD1. The CDR3 sequence is 14 residues long. In germline, CDR1 is MNHEY, CDR2 SVGEGT. V lost 6 bases, J lost 3 bases, and 7 bases stayed unmatched. CDR3 nucleotide sequence: TGTGCCAGCAGGGGAACAGGGGGAGGCTACGAGCAGTACTTC. This gives the protein CASRGTGGGYEQYF.

This clonotype has only a few counts. The CDR3 is CASSFPAGGLKGSYNEQFF. CDR3 nucleotides: TGTGCCAGCAGCTTCCCAGCGGGGGGGCTCAAGGGGAGTTACAATGAGCAGTTCTTC. The rearrangement joins TRBV7-2 to TRBJ2-1, with TRBD2 identical over 10 bases. Germline V gene sequence: CDR1 SGHTA, CDR2 FQGNSA. Trimming at V came to 3 bases and at J to 4 bases, leaving 15 bases not matched to a gene. The length of the CDR3 is 19 residues.